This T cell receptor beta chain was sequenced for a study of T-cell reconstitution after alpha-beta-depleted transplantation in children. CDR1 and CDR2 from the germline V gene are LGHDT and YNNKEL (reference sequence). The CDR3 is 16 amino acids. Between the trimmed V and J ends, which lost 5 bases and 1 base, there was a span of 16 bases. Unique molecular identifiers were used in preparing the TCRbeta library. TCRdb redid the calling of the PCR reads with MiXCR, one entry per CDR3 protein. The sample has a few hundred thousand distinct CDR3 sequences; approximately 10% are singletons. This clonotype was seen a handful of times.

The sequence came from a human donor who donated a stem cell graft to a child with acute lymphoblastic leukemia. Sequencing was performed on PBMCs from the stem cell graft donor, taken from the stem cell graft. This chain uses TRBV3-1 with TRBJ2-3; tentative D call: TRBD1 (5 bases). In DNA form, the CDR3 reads TGTGCCAGCAGCTTTAGTCAAGACAGACGCACAGATACGCAGTATTTT. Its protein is CASSFSQDRRTDTQYF.